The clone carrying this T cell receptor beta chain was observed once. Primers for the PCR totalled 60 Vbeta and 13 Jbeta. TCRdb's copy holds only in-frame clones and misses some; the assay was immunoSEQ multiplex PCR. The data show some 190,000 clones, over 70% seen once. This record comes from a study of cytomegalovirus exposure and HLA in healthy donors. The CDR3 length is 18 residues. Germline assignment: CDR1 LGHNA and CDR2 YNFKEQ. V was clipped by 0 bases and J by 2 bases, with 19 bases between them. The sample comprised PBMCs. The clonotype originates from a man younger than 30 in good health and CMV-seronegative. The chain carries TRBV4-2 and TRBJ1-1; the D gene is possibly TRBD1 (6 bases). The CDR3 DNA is TGTGCCAGCAGCCAAGATAGGGGGTCTTTCAGGATTAACACTGAAGCTTTCTTT. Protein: CASSQDRGSFRINTEAFF.